This T cell receptor beta chain derives from a study of response to subunit inactivated influenza vaccine. Remarks on this clonotype: As yet, its antigen is unknown.

General observations from the study: Each seasonal influenza vaccination, the authors suggested, recruits few new T cells.

TCRdb independently ran MiXCR on the RT-PCR reads; one entry per CDR3 protein. The sample holds about 540,000 distinct CDR3 sequences, roughly 23% seen once. The germline CDR1 and CDR2 sequences are SGHRS and YFSETQ. The germline V and J ends were trimmed by 4 bases and 4 bases, with 17 bases remaining between them. This CDR3 contains 15 residues. The same data also contributed to another study, on T cells expressing NK-cell markers. Per that study: cDNA encoding TCR beta was synthesized via 5'RACE template switching incorporating UMIs. The study sequenced eight donors, seven HCMV-seropositive and one seronegative. Whether the expanded NKG2C+ T cell clones recognized HCMV remained unclear.

The chain joins TRBV5-1 to TRBJ2-5; either TRBD1 or TRBD2 may supply D (6 bases each). This material consisted of CD4+ T cells sorted from PBMCs, taken roughly 13 days after vaccination. The clonotype comes from a man aged 50-59 years who received an inactivated influenza vaccine. CDR3 sequence (DNA): TGCGCCAGCAGCCTCCTGTCTGGGGGGCCAGAGACCCAGTACTTC. It is translated as CASSLLSGGPETQYF.